The TCR beta chain under discussion was sequenced for a study of cytomegalovirus exposure and HLA in healthy donors. On the study more broadly: An earlier analysis found 95 million to 140 million unique TCR beta sequences from about 190 million T cells. The Caucasian-associated ancestry cluster held over 80% of over 350 genotyped donors.

The primer mix had 60 Vbeta and 13 Jbeta primers. Libraries were prepared by immunoSEQ multiplex PCR; TCRdb keeps only in-frame clonotypes and omits some of them. The sample lists 150,000 to 200,000 clones, about 80% seen once, with roughly 0.5% in the top ten. Per germline, CDR1 LGHNA and CDR2 YNFKEQ. The CDR3 spans 13 residues. Study-wide results and caveats: Later analysis reportedly placed an Asian-associated ancestry cluster below the approximately 700-donor mean in N-insertions.

About this clone itself: The antigen is not known.

Sequencing was carried out using PBMCs. This TCR was sampled from a woman in her fifties or sixties in good health and CMV-seronegative. The V and J genes are TRBV4-2 and TRBJ2-5, with D unresolved. The DNA end is more similar to TRBJ2-7, so the J call may be wrong. CDR3 loop: CASSPGLPYEQYF. The CDR3 DNA sequence: TGTGCCAGCAGCCCCGGGTTACCCTACGAGCAGTACTTC.